This TCR beta chain was obtained from a study of blood T cell repertoires in COVID-19. Assay used: immunoSEQ multiplex PCR; TCRdb lists only in-frame clones, some missing. The sample has 300,000 to 400,000 clones, roughly 90% seen once. A note on this clone: At the DNA level, this CDR3 is encoded by other sequences in the same sample as well.

Residents of over 20 US areas, aged roughly 18 to 90 years, made up the participants. Cohorts were determined from participant-reported clinical history. The germline V and J ends were trimmed by 4 bases and 2 bases, with 8 bases remaining between them. Germline V gene data show CDR1 as SQVTM and CDR2 as ANQGSEA. The CDR3 is 12 residues long. The chain carries TRBV29-1 and TRBJ2-5; perhaps TRBD2 as D (5 bases). The sequenced material came from PBMCs or T cells enriched from blood (not recorded which). The receptor was derived from a woman in her twenties or thirties with acute COVID-19. The CDR3 region is CSVAGGQETQYF. DNA of the CDR3: TGCAGCGTTGCGGGCGGGCAAGAGACCCAGTACTTC. The full variable domain, completed using reference TRBV29-1 and TRBJ2-5, is SAVISQKPSRDICQRGTSLTIQCQVDSQVTMMFWYRQQPGQSLTLIATANQGSEATYESGFVIDKFPISRPNLTFSTLTVSNMSPEDSSIYLCSVAGGQETQYFGPGTRLLVL.